This T cell receptor beta chain was observed in a study of T cell repertoires in cytomegalovirus infection. This clonotype showed up many times. The target antigen is unknown. General observations from the study: Using cumulative public TCR beta family frequency, the authors identified those who carried CMV together with the relevant HLA. In two of eight donors, the top clonotype was HLA-C-restricted CMV-specific.

The CDR3 sequence is 15 residues long. Germline V gives CDR1 SEHNR, CDR2 FQNEAQ (reference sequence). Between the trimmed V and J ends, which lost 4 bases and 0 bases, there was a span of 12 bases. TCRdb re-derived calls from the reads in MiXCR, one entry per CDR3 protein. The data show around 900,000 distinct CDR3 sequences, around 30% seen once. V gene TRBV7-9 combines with J gene TRBJ1-2, with D perhaps TRBD1 (6 bases). This receptor was taken from a human donor in good health (CMV status not recorded). Some clones in this sample may be carry-over from other donors' samples. Sequencing used cultured CD8+ T cells from PBMCs, obtained from culture after CMV antigen stimulation. The CDR3 region has the DNA TGTGCCAGCAGCTCCCCCTCAGGGGCTAACTATGGCTACACCTTC. Amino acid sequence: CASSSPSGANYGYTF. Looking up the rest from reference TRBV7-9 and TRBJ1-2 gives the full variable domain: DTGVSQNPRHKITKRGQNVTFRCDPISEHNRLYWYRQTLGQGPEFLTYFQNEAQLEKSRLLSDRFSAERPKGSFSTLEIQRTEQGDSAMYLCASSSPSGANYGYTFGSGTRLTVV.